The present TCR beta chain was sequenced within a study of identical twins. Findings and caveats of the study: Memory repertoires showed no such pattern, whereas abundant cord blood beta clonotypes carried fewer insertions. Among beta out-of-frame sequences, excess sharing between twins appeared weaker.

As to this clonotype: Its antigen is undetermined.

MiXCR, applied by TCRdb to the 5' RACE reads, yields one record per CDR3 protein. The table lists some 330,000 distinct CDR3 sequences, 7% to 9.5% of them singletons. The receptor was derived from a woman in her forties or fifties in good health. Sequencing input: naive T cells sorted from blood.

The CDR3 DNA reads TGTGCCAGCAGAGGCGACAGAGTCCGAACTGAAGCTTTCTTT. It translates to CASRGDRVRTEAFF. V usage is TRBV7-2 and J usage is TRBJ1-1; D might be TRBD1 (5 bases). The CDR3 is 14 amino acids. Germline V CDR1 and CDR2: SGHTA, FQGNSA. With 6 bases removed from V and 5 bases from J, the gap between germline ends came to 16 bases.